The T cell receptor (beta chain) under discussion was sequenced for a study of blood T cell repertoires in COVID-19. In the study overall: Sources were T cells, B-cell-depleted T cells, or PBMCs; the material itself was cDNA or gDNA.

CDR1 is ENHRY, CDR2 SYGVKD, per germline. The CDR3 loop spans 16 amino acids. V gave up 4 bases and J gave up 0 bases; unmatched junction bases: 4. Clones were sequenced by immunoSEQ multiplex PCR, and TCRdb holds only the in-frame ones, with some missing. Of 650,000 to 800,000 clones in the sample, approximately 90% were seen once. The gene calls are TRBV10-3 and TRBJ1-4; 8 nucleotides match TRBD1. The sample taken for sequencing was peripheral blood. This receptor was obtained from a woman younger than 30 with acute or convalescent COVID-19. The chain's CDR3 is CAISATQGATNEKLFF. DNA of the CDR3: TGTGCCATCAGTGCCACACAGGGGGCAACTAATGAAAAACTGTTTTTT.